The clone carrying this T cell receptor beta chain occurred a few times. The antigen is unknown. The length of the CDR3 is 14 residues. With 5 bases removed from V and 8 bases from J, the gap between germline ends came to 18 bases. These data are taken from a study of blood T cells in healthy people across ages. Study-wide points: Strong correlation existed between TCR beta diversity and naive T cell percentage.

Together with a sample-barcoded 5' primer, a J-beta primer mix was included in a second PCR lasting about 6 to 12 cycles. MiXCR, run by TCRdb on the 5' RACE reads, gives a single entry per CDR3 protein. The sample lists 1.5 million to 2 million distinct CDR3 sequences; 28% were seen once. Input material: blood. The origin of this receptor is a woman under 40 in good health. The chain recombines TRBV12-3 or TRBV12-4 with TRBJ1-2, with D perhaps TRBD1 (6 bases). This CDR3 is CASSPLAGAGGYTF. The CDR3 DNA follows: TGTGCCAGCAGTCCCCTGGCGGGGGCGGGGGGCTACACCTTC.